These 14 T cell receptor beta chains were all obtained from the same sample, sequenced in a study of cytomegalovirus exposure and HLA in healthy donors. The method was immunoSEQ multiplex PCR; TCRdb's version includes in-frame clones alone and lacks a portion of them. The profile covers under 250,000 clones, with around 78% appearing a single time and less than 7% taken by the ten largest. Sequenced material: PBMCs. Source of these receptors: a woman between 18 and 29 years old in good health and CMV-seronegative.

The rearrangement joins TRBV29-1 to TRBJ1-4, with TRBD1 identical over 8 bases. This CDR3 region has 20 residues. CDR1 is SQVTM and CDR2 is ANQGSEA in the germline V gene. With 6 bases clipped from V and 0 bases from J, the junction kept 21 bases outside the gene matches. CDR3 sequence reads: CSVAPLDGTGDFATNEKLFF. In nucleotides, the CDR3 is TGCAGCGTGGCCCCTCTGGACGGGACAGGCGACTTCGCAACTAATGAAAAACTGTTTTTT.

The chain carries TRBV6-5 and TRBJ1-2, with TRBD1 identical over 9 bases. Trimming removed 5 bases from V and 8 bases from J; junction bases left unmatched: 3. CDR3 length: 12 amino acids. Germline V gene sequence: CDR1 MNHEY, CDR2 SVGAGI. CDR3 sequence: CASSRTGEGYTF. CDR3 coding DNA: TGTGCCAGCAGTCGGACAGGGGAAGGCTACACCTTC.

The chain carries TRBV15 and TRBJ1-5, with D perhaps matching TRBD1 (5 bases). Deletions cut 5 bases from V and 2 bases from J, with 7 bases between. Germline V gene sequence: CDR1 LNHNV, CDR2 YYDKDF (reference sequence). The CDR3 loop spans 13 amino acids. In nucleotides, the CDR3 is TGTGCCACCAGCTGGGGACGCAATCAGCCCCAGCATTTT. Its protein is CATSWGRNQPQHF.

The chain employs TRBV6-5 and TRBJ1-2; D is possibly TRBD1 (6 bases). Germline CDR1 is MNHEY and CDR2 is SVGAGI. This CDR3 is built from 14 residues. Trimming removed 2 bases at V and 4 bases at J, with 11 bases between. The CDR3 DNA reads as TGTGCCAGCAGTTACACGGACAGAGCCTATGGCTACACCTTC. This sequence encodes CASSYTDRAYGYTF.

This clone was found a few times. The chain recombines TRBV2 with TRBJ1-5; tentatively, D is TRBD1 (6 bases). V lost 6 bases, J lost 6 bases, and 15 bases lay in between. CDR1 is SNHLY and CDR2 is FYNNEI in the germline V gene. The CDR3 is made up of 14 amino acids. CDR3 nucleotides: TGTGCCAGCAGGGCCGCGACAGGCGGTCAGCCCCAGCATTTT. Its protein product is CASRAATGGQPQHF. The full variable domain, completed using reference TRBV2 and TRBJ1-5, is EPEVTQTPSHQVTQMGQEVILRCVPISNHLYFYWYRQILGQKVEFLVSFYNNEISEKSEIFDDQFSVERPDGSNFTLKIRSTKLEDSAMYFCASRAATGGQPQHFGDGTRLSIL.

V usage is TRBV12-5 and J usage is TRBJ1-5; no reliable D call. Per germline, CDR1 LGHNT and CDR2 FRNRAP. The length of the CDR3 is 13 residues. V was cut by 7 bases and J by 1 base, with 8 bases left in between. The CDR3 region has the DNA TGTGCTAGTGTCACTCAGAGCAATCAGCCCCAGCATTTT. This translates into CASVTQSNQPQHF.

About this clone: Other DNA sequences in this sample translate to the same CDR3. The genes are TRBV19 and TRBJ1-1, with D unclear. CDR1 and CDR2 from the germline V gene are LNHDA and SQIVND (reference sequence). V was cut by 4 bases and J by 0 bases, with 6 bases left in between. The CDR3 extends over 13 amino acids. DNA of the CDR3: TGTGCCAGTAGTACCGGGTTGAACACTGAAGCTTTCTTT. Its protein product is CASSTGLNTEAFF.

The chain is built from TRBV29-1 and TRBJ1-1; D is possibly TRBD1 (5 bases). Germline CDR1 is SQVTM and CDR2 is ANQGSEA. This CDR3 contains 11 residues. The CDR3 sequence is CGTDGNTEAFF. The DNA for the CDR3 is TGCGGGACGGACGGGAACACTGAAGCTTTCTTT.

The rearrangement uses TRBV7-3 and TRBJ2-1, with TRBD2 matching over 12 bases. The CDR3 is made up of 17 amino acids. Trimming removed 5 bases from V and 2 bases from J; junction bases left unmatched: 7. The germline V gene encodes CDR1 SGHTA and CDR2 FQGTGA. Written as DNA, the CDR3 is TGTGCCAGCAGCCCCACCAGGACTAGCGGGGCCTACAATGAGCAGTTCTTC. Translation: CASSPTRTSGAYNEQFF.

V gene TRBV9 combines with J gene TRBJ1-2; 8 bases map to TRBD1. Germline V lookup: CDR1 SGDLS, CDR2 YYNGEE. There are 15 residues in the CDR3. V gave up 4 bases and J gave up 0 bases; unmatched junction bases: 5. In DNA, the CDR3 is TGTGCCAGCAGCAGCCGACAGGGGACTAACTATGGCTACACCTTC. Its protein product is CASSSRQGTNYGYTF.

This chain connects TRBV28 to TRBJ1-1; D is ambiguous. V was trimmed by 2 bases and J by 4 bases, leaving 8 bases between them. Germline CDR1 MDHEN, CDR2 SYDVKM. The CDR3 is 13 residues long. The CDR3 DNA is TGTGCCAGCAGTTTAGGGCTCGGCACTGAAGCTTTCTTT. Amino acids: CASSLGLGTEAFF.

The chain uses TRBV11-2 and TRBJ2-7; the match to TRBD2 covers 13 bases. The CDR3 has 18 amino acids. V dropped 4 bases and J dropped 2; count of bases not matched to a gene: 11. Germline values: CDR1 SGHAT, CDR2 FQNNGV. The CDR3 nucleotides read TGTGCCAGCAGCTCCCTTAGGACTAGCGGGAGAACTGCCTACGAGCAGTACTTC. Translation gives CASSSLRTSGRTAYEQYF.

The chain uses TRBV5-5 and TRBJ1-6; D call uncertain. Per the germline V gene, CDR1 is SGHKS and CDR2 is YYEKEE (reference sequence). This CDR3 has 19 residues. V dropped 4 bases and J dropped 0 bases, with 20 bases sitting between them. The CDR3 loop reads CASSQRPTFTSSYNSPLHF. The CDR3, as DNA: TGTGCCAGCAGCCAAAGACCCACCTTTACAAGCTCCTATAATTCACCCCTCCACTTT.

The rearrangement uses TRBV15 and TRBJ1-4; D not resolved. Trimming shortened V by 0 bases and J by 0 bases, and 11 bases separated the two germline ends. Germline-derived CDR1 and CDR2 are LNHNV and YYDKDF (reference sequence). This CDR3 contains 17 residues. CDR3 in amino acids: CATSRDRTGATNEKLFF. CDR3 DNA: TGTGCCACCAGCAGAGATCGAACCGGCGCAACTAATGAAAAACTGTTTTTT.